This TCR beta chain was recorded in a study of blood T cell repertoires in COVID-19. Across the study: The origin of the acute and convalescent COVID-19 samples was the United States, Italy and Spain. In each case, the material was cDNA or gDNA derived from T cells, B-cell-depleted T cells, or PBMCs.

CDR3 length: 15 amino acids. In germline, CDR1 is LNHDA, CDR2 SQIVND (reference sequence). Trimming removed 4 bases from V and 5 bases from J; junction bases left unmatched: 7. Per the study methods: Counts of nucleated cells, estimated from reference gene primer amplification, were obtained. The data were produced by immunoSEQ multiplex PCR, yet TCRdb's version contains in-frame clones alone and is incomplete. V, J and clone size are taken as reported in that table, and D and trimming were inferred from the DNA itself. The sample lists over 150,000 clones, 65% to 80% occurring once. The TCR originated in a woman between 45 and 60 years old with acute or convalescent COVID-19. The specimen was peripheral blood. V usage is TRBV19 and J usage is TRBJ2-1; 8 bases match TRBD1. The CDR3 loop reads CASSTRDRRDNEQFF. CDR3 in DNA: TGTGCCAGTAGTACAAGGGACAGGCGGGACAATGAGCAGTTCTTC.